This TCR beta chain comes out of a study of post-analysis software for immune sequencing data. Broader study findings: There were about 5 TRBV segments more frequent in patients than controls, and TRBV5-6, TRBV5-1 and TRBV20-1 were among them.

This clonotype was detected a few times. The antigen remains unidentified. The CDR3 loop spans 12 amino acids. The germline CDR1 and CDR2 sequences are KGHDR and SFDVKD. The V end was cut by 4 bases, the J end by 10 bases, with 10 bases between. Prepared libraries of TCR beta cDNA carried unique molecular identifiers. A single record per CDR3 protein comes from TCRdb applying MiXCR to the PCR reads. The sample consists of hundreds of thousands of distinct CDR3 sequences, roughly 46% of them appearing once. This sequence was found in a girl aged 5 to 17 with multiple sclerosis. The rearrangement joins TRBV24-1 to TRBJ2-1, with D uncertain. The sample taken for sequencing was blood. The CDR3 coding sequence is TGTGCCACCAGTGACACGGTTGGCGAGCAGTTCTTC. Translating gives CATSDTVGEQFF.